The clone carrying this TCR beta chain was detected only once. Its antigen is as yet unknown. These data belong to a study of identifying expanded T cells in peripheral blood. Collection occurred without any documented infections or immune events in donors. Sequenced by immunoSEQ multiplex PCR; TCRdb stores in-frame clones only, minus some. The sample lists some 78,000 clones, roughly 84% occurring once. The study's findings and limits: Approximately two-week clone count variance significantly increased as total template count grew. Roughly 1.1 clones differed between technical replicates, versus roughly 17 and 20 over time.

Losses at the gene ends were 5 bases for V and 4 bases for J; bases not matched to a gene: 7. Germline CDR1 and CDR2: SGHAT and FQNNGV. This CDR3 spans 14 amino acids. This chain uses TRBV11-2 with TRBJ2-5, with 7 bases that match TRBD1. Sequencing input: blood. The clonotype originates from a person aged 18 to 75 in good health. DNA of the CDR3: TGTGCCAGCAGCCCCTGGGACAGACGAGAGACCCAGTACTTC. Protein product: CASSPWDRRETQYF.